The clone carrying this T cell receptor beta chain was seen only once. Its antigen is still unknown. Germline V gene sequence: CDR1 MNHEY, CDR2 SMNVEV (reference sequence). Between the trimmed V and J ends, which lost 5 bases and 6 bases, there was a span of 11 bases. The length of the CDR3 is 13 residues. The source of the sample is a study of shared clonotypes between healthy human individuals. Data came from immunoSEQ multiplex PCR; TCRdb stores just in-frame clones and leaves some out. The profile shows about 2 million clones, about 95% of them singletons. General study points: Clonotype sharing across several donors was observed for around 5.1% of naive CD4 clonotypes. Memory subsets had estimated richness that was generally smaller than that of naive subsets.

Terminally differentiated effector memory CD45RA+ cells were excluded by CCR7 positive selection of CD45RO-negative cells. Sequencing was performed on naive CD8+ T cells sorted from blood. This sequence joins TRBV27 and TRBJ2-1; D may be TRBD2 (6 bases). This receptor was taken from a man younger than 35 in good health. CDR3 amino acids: CASSPGLGNEQFF. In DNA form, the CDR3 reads TGTGCCAGCAGTCCGGGACTCGGCAATGAGCAGTTCTTC.